These 5 T cell receptor beta chains were sequenced from one sample in a study of blood T cells in healthy people across ages. Then a second PCR, running about 7 to 11 cycles, was carried out with a sample-barcoded 5' primer and a J-beta primer mix. MiXCR was run by TCRdb on the 5' RACE reads, yielding one entry per CDR3 protein. The sample lists some 640,000 distinct CDR3 sequences, approximately 30% occurring once. Sequenced sample: blood. These receptors were collected from a woman of 80 years or more in good health.

The chain is built from TRBV20-1 and TRBJ2-1, with 10 positions matching TRBD2. CDR3 length equals 17 residues. Germline CDR1 is DFQATT and CDR2 is SNEGSKA (reference sequence). With V trimmed by 0 bases and J by 2 bases, 7 bases remained unmatched. This CDR3 is CSARDERGGLTYNEQFF. CDR3 nucleotide sequence: TGCAGTGCTAGAGATGAGCGGGGGGGCTTGACCTACAATGAGCAGTTCTTC.

This clonotype was recorded only once. A read error may explain this, as a much larger clone is one base away. J is TRBJ1-5 and V is TRBV20-1, with D possibly matching TRBD1 (5 bases). The germline CDR1 and CDR2 sequences are DFQATT and SNEGSKA (reference sequence). V lost 1 base, J lost 3 bases, and 16 bases lay in between. This CDR3 comprises 16 residues. This CDR3 is CSARAPSGLNNQPQHF. In DNA form, the CDR3 reads TGCAGTGCTAGAGCCCCGTCAGGGTTGAACAATCAGCCCCAGCATTTT.

This clonotype appeared a few times. Given a much more abundant clone one base away, this may be a read error. The chain uses TRBV5-4 and TRBJ1-2, with D possibly TRBD1 on 6 matching bases. The germline CDR1 and CDR2 sequences are SGHNT and YYREEE (reference sequence). Trimming pared 7 bases from V and 6 bases from J, leaving 10 bases between. This CDR3 region has 11 residues. The CDR3 region is CASGRGHGYTF. CDR3 DNA: TGTGCCAGCGGTCGGGGGCATGGCTACACCTTC.

About this clonotype itself: A much larger clone is a single base away; this may be a read error. V usage is TRBV7-2 and J usage is TRBJ1-2, with TRBD1 matching over 10 bases. Trimming at V came to 5 bases and at J to 7 bases, leaving 7 bases not matched to a gene. This CDR3 is 14 amino acids long. From germline, CDR1 is SGHTA and CDR2 FQGNSA. CDR3 sequence: CTSSARQGAVGYTF. Here the CDR3 DNA reads TGTACCAGCAGCGCCAGACAGGGGGCTGTTGGCTACACCTTC.

The chain joins TRBV5-1 to TRBJ2-7; D is unclear. The CDR3 sequence is 14 residues long. The V gene's germline CDR1 is SGHRS and CDR2 YFSETQ. The ends were cut back, 2 bases at V and 2 bases at J, with 11 bases in the middle. The CDR3: CASSLDPTAYEQYF. The CDR3 DNA is TGCGCCAGCAGCTTAGACCCAACAGCCTACGAGCAGTACTTC.